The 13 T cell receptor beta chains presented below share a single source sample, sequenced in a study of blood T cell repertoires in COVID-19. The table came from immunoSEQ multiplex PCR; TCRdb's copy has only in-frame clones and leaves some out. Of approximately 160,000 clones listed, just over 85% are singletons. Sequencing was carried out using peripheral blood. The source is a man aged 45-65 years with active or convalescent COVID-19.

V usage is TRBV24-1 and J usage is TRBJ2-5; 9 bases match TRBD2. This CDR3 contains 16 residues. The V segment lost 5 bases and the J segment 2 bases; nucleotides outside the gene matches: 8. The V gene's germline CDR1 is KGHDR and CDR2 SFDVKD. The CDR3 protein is CATSGASGVLQETQYF. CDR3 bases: TGTGCCACCAGTGGTGCTAGCGGGGTCCTACAAGAGACCCAGTACTTC.

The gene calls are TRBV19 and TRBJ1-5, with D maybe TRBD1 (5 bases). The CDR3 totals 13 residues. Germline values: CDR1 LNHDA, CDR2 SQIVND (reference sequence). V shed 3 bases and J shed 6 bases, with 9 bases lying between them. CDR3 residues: CASSIAGGQPQHF. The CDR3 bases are TGTGCCAGTAGTATTGCCGGGGGTCAGCCCCAGCATTTT.

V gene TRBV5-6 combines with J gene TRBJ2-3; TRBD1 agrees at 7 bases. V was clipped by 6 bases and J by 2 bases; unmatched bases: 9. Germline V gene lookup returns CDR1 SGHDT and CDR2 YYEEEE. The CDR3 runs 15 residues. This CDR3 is CASTARDSSTDTQYF. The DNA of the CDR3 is TGTGCCAGCACGGCCCGGGACAGCTCCACAGATACGCAGTATTTT.

The CDR3 DNA is TGTGCCAGCAGTTTTTTGACAGGAAATGGCTACACCTTC. This codes for CASSFLTGNGYTF. The chain is built from TRBV12-3 or TRBV12-4 and TRBJ1-2; a weak D match, TRBD1 (6 bases). The CDR3 covers 13 residues. V was clipped by 3 bases and J by 6 bases, with 11 bases between them.

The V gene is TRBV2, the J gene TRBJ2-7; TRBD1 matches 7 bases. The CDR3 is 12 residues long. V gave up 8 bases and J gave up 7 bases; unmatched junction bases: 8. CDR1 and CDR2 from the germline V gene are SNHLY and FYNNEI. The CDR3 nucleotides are TGTGCCAGCGGGGACAGCGTCGAAGAGCAGTACTTC. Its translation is CASGDSVEEQYF.

Here the CDR3 reads CASSIASGSSYNEQFF. DNA of the CDR3: TGTGCCAGTAGTATTGCTAGCGGAAGCTCCTACAATGAGCAGTTCTTC. The rearrangement links TRBV19 to TRBJ2-1, with 7 bases identical to TRBD2. Trimming at V came to 3 bases and at J to 0 bases, leaving 5 bases not matched to a gene. The CDR3 runs 16 residues. Germline assignment: CDR1 LNHDA and CDR2 SQIVND (reference sequence).

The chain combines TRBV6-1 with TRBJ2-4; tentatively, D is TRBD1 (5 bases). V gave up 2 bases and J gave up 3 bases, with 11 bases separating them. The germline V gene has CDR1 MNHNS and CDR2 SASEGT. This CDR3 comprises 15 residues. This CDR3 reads CASSEQGWDKNIQYF. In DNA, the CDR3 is TGTGCCAGCAGTGAACAGGGCTGGGACAAAAACATTCAGTACTTC.

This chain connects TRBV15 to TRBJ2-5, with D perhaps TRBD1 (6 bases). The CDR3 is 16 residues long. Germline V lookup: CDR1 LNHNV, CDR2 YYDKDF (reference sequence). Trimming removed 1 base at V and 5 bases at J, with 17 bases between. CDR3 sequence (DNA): TGTGCCACCAGCAGAGGCCCCGAGGGCAGGGGTGAGACCCAGTACTTC. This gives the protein CATSRGPEGRGETQYF.

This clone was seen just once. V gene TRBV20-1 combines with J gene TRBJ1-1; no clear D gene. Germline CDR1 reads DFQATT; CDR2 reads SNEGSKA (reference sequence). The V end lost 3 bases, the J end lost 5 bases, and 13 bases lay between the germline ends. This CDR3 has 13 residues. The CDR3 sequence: CSASPSPGTEAFF. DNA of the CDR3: TGCAGTGCTAGTCCCAGTCCGGGGACTGAAGCTTTCTTT.

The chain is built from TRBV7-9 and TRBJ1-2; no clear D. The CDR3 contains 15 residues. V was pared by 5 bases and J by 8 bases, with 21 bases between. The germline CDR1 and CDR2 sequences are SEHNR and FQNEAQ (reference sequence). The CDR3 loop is CASSPTRRLGEGYTF. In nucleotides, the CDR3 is TGTGCCAGCAGCCCTACCAGGCGCCTCGGGGAGGGCTACACCTTC.

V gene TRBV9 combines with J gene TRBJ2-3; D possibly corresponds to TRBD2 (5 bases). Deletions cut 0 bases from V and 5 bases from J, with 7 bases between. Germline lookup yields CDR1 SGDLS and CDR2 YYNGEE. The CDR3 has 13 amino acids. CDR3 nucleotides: TGTGCCAGCAGCGTAGATGGAGGAGATACGCAGTATTTT. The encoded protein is CASSVDGGDTQYF.

The CDR3 here is CASSLNSGGLQDTQYF. The CDR3 nucleotides are TGTGCCAGCAGCCTAAATAGCGGGGGGTTACAAGATACGCAGTATTTT. V usage is TRBV7-3 and J usage is TRBJ2-3; 10 nucleotides align to TRBD2. J lost 5 bases, V lost 5 bases, and 10 bases had no gene match. CDR1 SGHTA and CDR2 FQGTGA come from the germline V gene. The CDR3 runs 16 residues. Full variable domain (rest looked up from reference TRBV7-3 and TRBJ2-3): GAGVSQTPSNKVTEKGKYVELRCDPISGHTALYWYRQSLGQGPEFLIYFQGTGAADDSGLPNDRFFAVRPEGSVSTLKIQRTERGDSAVYLCASSLNSGGLQDTQYFGPGTRLTVL.

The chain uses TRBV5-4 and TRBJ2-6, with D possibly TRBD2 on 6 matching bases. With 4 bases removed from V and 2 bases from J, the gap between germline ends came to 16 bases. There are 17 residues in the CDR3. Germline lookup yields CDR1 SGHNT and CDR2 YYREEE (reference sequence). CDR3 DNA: TGTGCCAGCAGCAGGGAGGCAGGCACGGCTGGGGCCAACGTCCTGACTTTC. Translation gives CASSREAGTAGANVLTF.